These 17 T cell receptor beta chains were sequenced from one sample in a study of CD8+CD57+ T cells in acquired aplastic anemia (dated by TCRdb to 2016 to 2019). Expansion of CD8+CD57+ cells had been shown by flow cytometry in the patients chosen for sequencing. Sequencer: Illumina HiSeq 2000. Genomic DNA was used as template for profiling of TCR beta VDJ combinations and CDR3 sequences. TCRdb reran the public reads through fastp at Q25 and MiXCR, keeping productive beta chains. Duplicate CDR3 protein sequences are folded into a single record with the most common DNA and genes. The sample profile shows about 98,000 distinct CDR3 sequences; 55% to 80% of them were found once. Of the sample, 60% to 80% falls within the top ten clones. Input material: sorted CD4+, CD8+, or CD8+CD57+ T cells (not recorded which) from PBMCs. The receptors were sampled from a human donor with aplastic anemia.

The chain combines TRBV24-1 with TRBJ2-1; 10 bases agree with TRBD2. Germline CDR1 reads KGHDR; CDR2 reads SFDVKD. J gave up 3 bases and V 7 bases, and 2 bases lay outside the gene matches. The CDR3 has 14 residues. The CDR3 DNA is TGTGCCACCAGCCCTAGCGGGGGCTACAATGAGCAGTTCTTC. Translated: CATSPSGGYNEQFF.

The chain uses TRBV7-9 and TRBJ2-1; D unclear. Germline V gene sequence: CDR1 SEHNR, CDR2 FQNEAQ (reference sequence). The CDR3 length is 10 residues. Trimming shortened V by 1 base and J by 9 bases, and 1 base separated the two germline ends. The CDR3, as DNA: TGTGCCAGCAGCTTAGTTGAGCAGTTCTTC. This translates into CASSLVEQFF.

The rearrangement links TRBV6-5 to TRBJ1-1; 7 nucleotides match TRBD1. V dropped 4 bases and J dropped 1; count of bases not matched to a gene: 6. CDR1 and CDR2 (germline): MNHEY, SVGAGI. The CDR3 has 15 amino acids. The CDR3 spells CASSFARTGNTEAFF. The CDR3 nucleotides read TGTGCCAGCAGTTTCGCTCGGACAGGGAACACTGAAGCTTTCTTT.

The V and J genes are TRBV19 and TRBJ2-1; possible D gene TRBD2, 6 bases. CDR1 is LNHDA and CDR2 is SQIVND in the germline V gene (reference sequence). Trimming shortened V by 10 bases and J by 9 bases, and 13 bases separated the two germline ends. CDR3 length: 11 residues. The CDR3 DNA reads as TGTGCCACCTCGGGGGTTCGTGAGCAGTTCTTC. Its translation is CATSGVREQFF.

The chain carries TRBV19 and TRBJ1-1, with D uncertain. From germline, CDR1 is LNHDA and CDR2 SQIVND (reference sequence). The CDR3 contains 11 residues. Deletions cut 1 base from V and 11 bases from J, with 8 bases between. The DNA of the CDR3 is TGTGCCAGTAGTATAGGGTTGTGGGCTTTCTTT. Its protein is CASSIGLWAFF.

The chain uses TRBV20-1 and TRBJ2-7; 10 nucleotides line up with TRBD1. CDR3 length: 17 amino acids. The V and J ends lost 3 bases and 2 bases, in that order; junction bases with no gene match: 13. Germline CDR1 reads DFQATT; CDR2 reads SNEGSKA (reference sequence). Here the CDR3 DNA reads TGCAGTGCTAGTGGTTGGCGACAGGGGGCGAGGACCTACGAGCAGTACTTC. Protein sequence: CSASGWRQGARTYEQYF.

V is TRBV29-1 and J is TRBJ2-3; unclear D gene. This CDR3 has 11 amino acids. The ends were cut back, 7 bases at V and 3 bases at J, with 8 bases in the middle. The germline gives CDR1 SQVTM, CDR2 ANQGSEA. CDR3 bases: TGCAGCGCCGGTGGTACAGATACGCAGTATTTT. It codes for CSAGGTDTQYF.

V gene TRBV19 combines with J gene TRBJ2-1; D is perhaps TRBD2 (5 bases). The V gene lost 3 bases and the J gene lost 11 bases, with 11 bases spanning the gap. There are 12 residues in the CDR3. CDR1 and CDR2 (germline): LNHDA, SQIVND (reference sequence). CDR3 residues: CASSMEDSKQFF. DNA of the CDR3: TGTGCCAGTAGTATGGAGGACTCAAAGCAGTTCTTC.

J is TRBJ2-7 and V is TRBV27; D is tentatively TRBD1 or TRBD2 (5 bases each). The V gene's germline CDR1 is MNHEY and CDR2 SMNVEV (reference sequence). CDR3 length: 15 residues. With 11 bases removed from V and 2 bases from J, the gap between germline ends came to 22 bases. The CDR3 here is CAGRVGVLGTYEQYF. The CDR3 nucleotides are TGTGCCGGGCGCGTGGGGGTTCTCGGGACCTACGAGCAGTACTTC.

The CDR3 DNA reads as TGTGCCTGGAGGCGGAGCTACAATGAGCAGTTCTTC. This encodes CAWRRSYNEQFF. The chain carries TRBV30 and TRBJ2-1; D is undetermined. This CDR3 region has 12 residues. V was shortened by 3 bases and J by 3 bases, with 6 bases between the two germline ends. Germline V gives CDR1 GTSNPN, CDR2 SVGIG (reference sequence).

This chain connects TRBV20-1 to TRBJ2-7, with 11 bases identical to TRBD2. The CDR3 runs 15 residues. The ends lost 5 bases at V and 9 bases at J; junction bases unmatched: 15. CDR1 is DFQATT and CDR2 is SNEGSKA in the germline V gene (reference sequence). The CDR3, as DNA: TGCAGTGCTTCGACTAGCGGGAACTCCCTTCGTGGGCAGTACTTC. Residues: CSASTSGNSLRGQYF.

The rearrangement links TRBV7-6 to TRBJ2-5; a possible D gene is TRBD1 (6 bases). V lost 5 bases, J lost 1 base, and 11 bases lay in between. Germline V CDR1 and CDR2: SGHVS, FNYEAQ. CDR3 length: 14 amino acids. CDR3 sequence (DNA): TGTGCCAGCAGCCCTCGGACAGTCCAAGAGACCCAGTACTTC. It is translated as CASSPRTVQETQYF.

This chain joins TRBV2 and TRBJ2-7; D not resolved. From germline, CDR1 is SNHLY and CDR2 FYNNEI. The length of the CDR3 is 13 residues. Trimming pared 1 base from V and 2 bases from J, leaving 6 bases between. CDR3 protein: CASSEGRTYEQYF. CDR3 sequence (DNA): TGTGCCAGCAGTGAAGGCAGAACCTACGAGCAGTACTTC.

The rearrangement joins TRBV11-2 to TRBJ1-5; the D is unclear. From germline, CDR1 is SGHAT and CDR2 FQNNGV. V gave up 2 bases and J gave up 3 bases, with 14 bases separating them. The CDR3 consists of 16 residues. CDR3 DNA: TGTGCCAGCAGCTTATGGTTAGAGAACCACAATCAGCCCCAGCATTTT. Translation gives CASSLWLENHNQPQHF.

The chain has TRBV9 and TRBJ1-2, with unresolved D. Germline values: CDR1 SGDLS, CDR2 YYNGEE. This CDR3 region has 14 residues. V was trimmed by 0 bases and J by 2 bases, leaving 8 bases between them. The CDR3 sequence: CASSVGMENYGYTF. CDR3 nucleotide sequence: TGTGCCAGCAGCGTAGGCATGGAAAACTATGGCTACACCTTC.

This sequence joins TRBV20-1 and TRBJ1-3; D unclear. Trimming cost V 0 bases and J 0 bases, with 6 bases left between them. From germline, CDR1 is DFQATT and CDR2 SNEGSKA (reference sequence). CDR3 length: 14 residues. The CDR3 coding sequence is TGCAGTGCTAGAGATGAGAACTCTGGAAACACCATATATTTT. This sequence encodes CSARDENSGNTIYF.

The chain joins TRBV20-1 to TRBJ2-1, with 7 bases identical to TRBD1. The length of the CDR3 is 11 residues. Germline V gene data show CDR1 as DFQATT and CDR2 as SNEGSKA (reference sequence). V was pared by 5 bases and J by 7 bases, with 2 bases of the junction left unmatched. The CDR3 region has the DNA TGCAGTGCTGAGGACAGGAATGAGCAGTTCTTC. This sequence encodes CSAEDRNEQFF.